This record covers a single T cell receptor (beta chain). Its target is unknown. The time point is: 2013-2014 season, 7 days after vaccination. Sorted blood CD4 subsets were sequenced before and after adults received seasonal inactivated influenza vaccine. Subjects lived in the community and lacked influenza vaccine within the prior 6 months. Germline trimming cut 4 bases from V and 6 bases from J; bases unmatched to any gene: 8. Germline V CDR1 and CDR2: SGHRS, YFSETQ. The CDR3 covers 15 residues. This entry comes from a study of follicular helper T cells after annual influenza vaccination. TCRB sequencing was done at Survey resolution level. Some clones are missing from TCRdb's copy, which holds only in-frame ones; the method was immunoSEQ multiplex PCR. The table has around 9,000 clones, about 86% seen once; the top ten hold around 0.58%. Study-wide findings and caveats: Recurrent ICOS+CD38+ cTfh clonotypes included tetramer and AIM influenza-specific ones.

The rearrangement uses TRBV5-1 and TRBJ2-1; TRBD1 agrees at 9 bases. The sequence was collected from an adult who received the influenza vaccine. The sample consisted of CXCR5- memory CD4+ T cells sorted from blood, taken 7 days after influenza vaccination. CDR3 protein: CASSGGQGRVNEQFF. CDR3 DNA: TGCGCCAGCAGCGGGGGACAGGGCCGGGTCAATGAGCAGTTCTTC. Using reference TRBV5-1 and TRBJ2-1 for the parts outside the CDR3, the full variable domain is KAGVTQTPRYLIKTRGQQVTLSCSPISGHRSVSWYQQTPGQGLQFLFEYFSETQRNKGNFPGRFSGRQFSNSRSEMNVSTLELGDSALYLCASSGGQGRVNEQFFGPGTRLTVL.